This T cell receptor beta chain appears in the sequencing data of a study of T-cell memory formation after mild COVID-19. This clonotype was recorded at least ten times. Its antigen is still unknown. Overall study results and limits: Second-wave clones peaking on day 37 lacked confirmed SARS-CoV-2 specificity. Pre-infection memory carried some responding clones, suggesting that cross-reactive memory joined. Mainly in CM and EM were contracting CD4+ clones; CD8+ were in EMRA.

From germline, CDR1 is LGHDT and CDR2 YNNKEL (reference sequence). This CDR3 region has 13 residues. Trimming cost V 4 bases and J 6 bases, with 9 bases left between them. Barcoded TCR alpha and TCR beta cDNA libraries with UMIs came from 5'RACE using constant-segment primers. TCRdb re-analysed the 5' RACE reads in MiXCR, keeping a single row per CDR3 protein. The sample records 560,000 or so distinct CDR3 sequences, 15% to 20% being singletons. The receptor's source is an adult woman who had mild COVID-19 (a few samples of this study predate the infection). Cell type and time point are not known. The sample comprised PBMCs or a T cell subset sorted from them (not recorded which). V is TRBV3-1 and J is TRBJ2-2; TRBD2 might be the D (6 bases). DNA of the CDR3: TGTGCCAGCAGCCCGGGAGTTCCCGGGGAGCTGTTTTTT. Translation gives CASSPGVPGELFF. Based on the CDR3 plus reference TRBV3-1 and TRBJ2-2, the full variable domain is DTAVSQTPKYLVTQMGNDKSIKCEQNLGHDTMYWYKQDSKKFLKIMFSYNNKELIINETVPNRFSPKSPDKAHLNLHINSLELGDSAVYFCASSPGVPGELFFGEGSRLTVL.